The 10 T cell receptor beta chains reported below all come from one sample, sequenced in a study of T-cell reconstitution after alpha-beta-depleted transplantation in children. A TCRbeta library incorporating unique molecular identifiers was prepared. MiXCR was run by TCRdb on the PCR reads, yielding one entry per CDR3 protein. Counted here are 200,000 to 250,000 distinct CDR3 sequences, roughly a tenth occurring once; the ten biggest clones make up 28%. The specimen comprised PBMCs, sampled before TCRalphabeta/CD19-depleted stem cell transplant. Receptors were obtained from a child under two years old with acute myeloid leukemia, due to receive a stem cell transplant.

This clonotype was recorded at least ten times. The chain joins TRBV7-3 to TRBJ2-2; D gene unclear. The germline V gene has CDR1 SGHTA and CDR2 FQGTGA. This CDR3 is 14 amino acids long. Trimming left V 5 bases short and J 6 bases short, with 13 bases between. The CDR3: CASSTLDSAGELFF. CDR3 coding DNA: TGTGCCAGCAGCACCCTGGATTCAGCCGGGGAGCTGTTTTTT.

This CDR3 reads CASSLARDRPSYEQYF. The CDR3 coding sequence is TGTGCCAGCAGCTTAGCGCGGGACAGGCCCTCCTACGAGCAGTACTTC. V gene TRBV7-8 combines with J gene TRBJ2-7; 8 nucleotides match TRBD1. CDR1 is SGHVS and CDR2 is FQNEAQ in the germline V gene. The trim removed 0 bases at V and 0 bases at J, leaving 4 bases unmatched. This CDR3 is 16 amino acids long.

Ten or more counts support this clonotype. V gene TRBV18 combines with J gene TRBJ1-1; TRBD1 agrees at 7 bases. The germline CDR1 and CDR2 sequences are KGHSH and LQKENI. The CDR3 length is 16 residues. V was pared by 1 base and J by 3 bases, with 8 bases of the junction left unmatched. CDR3 coding DNA: TGTGCCAGCTCACCACTAGGACAGGTGGCGGACACTGAAGCTTTCTTT. Translation: CASSPLGQVADTEAFF.

This clonotype has at least ten counts. V is TRBV6-2 or TRBV6-3 and J is TRBJ1-5; D gene unclear. The germline gives CDR1 MNHEY, CDR2 SVGEGT. The CDR3 spans 12 residues. The germline V and J ends were trimmed by 7 bases and 4 bases, with 8 bases remaining between them. Written as DNA, the CDR3 is TGTGCCAGCACCGACCGGAATCAGCCCCAGCATTTT. Its translation: CASTDRNQPQHF.

This clonotype has a count of ten or more. The V gene is TRBV9, the J gene TRBJ1-2, with D hard to call. Trimming stripped 4 bases from V and 4 bases from J, with 14 bases between. The CDR3 consists of 14 residues. CDR1 and CDR2 from the germline V gene are SGDLS and YYNGEE. CDR3 protein: CASSQEGIGYGYTF. In DNA form, the CDR3 reads TGTGCCAGCAGCCAAGAAGGGATAGGCTATGGCTACACCTTC.

The genes are TRBV7-2 and TRBJ2-3, with D tentatively TRBD2 (6 bases). CDR3 size: 14 residues. Germline CDR1 and CDR2: SGHTA and FQGNSA. Trimming cost V 4 bases and J 10 bases, with 18 bases left between them. CDR3 sequence: CASSSAGLYTPQYF. Written as DNA, the CDR3 is TGTGCCAGCAGCTCGGCGGGACTCTATACGCCGCAGTATTTT. Looking up the rest from reference TRBV7-2 and TRBJ2-3 gives the full variable domain: GAGVSQSPSNKVTEKGKDVELRCDPISGHTALYWYRQSLGQGLEFLIYFQGNSAPDKSGLPSDRFSAERTGGSVSTLTIQRTQQEDSAVYLCASSSAGLYTPQYFGPGTRLTVL.

This clonotype has more than one count but fewer than ten. The chain employs TRBV7-9 and TRBJ2-1; 8 bases align to TRBD2. The germline V gene has CDR1 SEHNR and CDR2 FQNEAQ (reference sequence). Losses at the gene ends were 2 bases for V and 4 bases for J; bases not matched to a gene: 4. The CDR3 totals 15 residues. The CDR3 region has the DNA TGTGCCAGCAGCTTACAGGGACTAGTTTACAATGAGCAGTTCTTC. Translation: CASSLQGLVYNEQFF. The full variable domain, in which reference TRBV7-9 and TRBJ2-1 provide the parts outside the CDR3, is DTGVSQNPRHKITKRGQNVTFRCDPISEHNRLYWYRQTLGQGPEFLTYFQNEAQLEKSRLLSDRFSAERPKGSFSTLEIQRTEQGDSAMYLCASSLQGLVYNEQFFGPGTRLTVL.

The chain combines TRBV20-1 with TRBJ2-5, with 10 bases aligning to TRBD2. Germline V gene sequence: CDR1 DFQATT, CDR2 SNEGSKA (reference sequence). Trimming removed 3 bases from V and 4 bases from J; junction bases left unmatched: 8. The CDR3 has 15 residues. CDR3 residues: CSASTAGGPGETQYF. The DNA of the CDR3 is TGCAGTGCTAGTACAGCGGGAGGGCCCGGAGAGACCCAGTACTTC.

As to this clonotype: The junction shows a germline mismatch at one end, possibly a read error. The chain has TRBV14 and TRBJ2-5; D gene uncertain. The CDR3 is 11 residues long. Germline CDR1 reads SGHDN; CDR2 reads FVKESK. The CDR3 DNA follows: TGTGCCAGCGGCCAGAGGGAGACCCAGTACTTC. Protein sequence: CASGQRETQYF.

This clonotype has at least ten counts. This sequence joins TRBV20-1 and TRBJ1-2, with D hard to call. V gave up 0 bases and J gave up 2 bases, with 7 bases separating them. The germline gives CDR1 DFQATT, CDR2 SNEGSKA (reference sequence). The CDR3 consists of 13 residues. CDR3 sequence reads: CSAREGGNYGYTF. Written as DNA, the CDR3 is TGCAGTGCTAGAGAAGGAGGGAACTATGGCTACACCTTC.